These 18 T cell receptor beta chains were all obtained from the same sample, sequenced in a study of technical replicates of blood from several donors. Assay: immunoSEQ multiplex PCR; the TCRdb copy retains only in-frame clones and omits some. This sample yields over 85,000 clones, of which just under 95% are seen a single time; about 0.23% belongs to the top ten. Sequenced material: T cells isolated from PBMCs. The receptors stem from a human donor in good health.

The rearrangement uses TRBV19 and TRBJ2-1; TRBD2 matches at 15 bases. CDR1 and CDR2 (germline): LNHDA, SQIVND (reference sequence). The V gene end was trimmed by 0 bases and the J gene end by 4 bases; junction bases not matched to a gene: 4. This CDR3 has 18 residues. CDR3 residues: CASSIEGTSGGFYNEQFF. The CDR3 region has the DNA TGTGCCAGTAGTATAGAGGGGACTAGCGGGGGGTTTTACAATGAGCAGTTCTTC.

The chain couples TRBV18 to TRBJ1-4; unclear D gene. The CDR3 runs 15 residues. Germline V CDR1 and CDR2: KGHSH, LQKENI. The V and J ends lost 2 bases and 4 bases respectively, with 11 bases between them. CDR3 region: CASSPLRASNEKLFF. CDR3 DNA: TGTGCCAGCTCACCATTGAGGGCGAGTAATGAAAAACTGTTTTTT.

The DNA of the CDR3 is TGCGCCAGCAGCTTGGGGCCGAAGAACACTGAAGCTTTCTTT. Translation gives CASSLGPKNTEAFF. The chain carries TRBV5-1 and TRBJ1-1; no reliable D call. Per germline, CDR1 SGHRS and CDR2 YFSETQ. The V end lost 0 bases, the J end lost 1 base, and 7 bases lay between the germline ends. This CDR3 region has 14 residues.

The count of this clone is one. This CDR3 reads CASSLTVDSTDTQYF. CDR3 nucleotide sequence: TGTGCCAGCAGCCTGACCGTCGACTCCACAGATACGCAGTATTTT. The J gene is TRBJ2-3, the V gene TRBV7-3; D is unclear. Germline values: CDR1 SGHTA, CDR2 FQGTGA. V lost 5 bases and J 2 bases, leaving 14 bases between the germline ends. This CDR3 is built from 15 residues.

This rearrangement joins TRBV12-5 to TRBJ2-3, with 13 bases aligning to TRBD2. Germline V CDR1 and CDR2: LGHNT, FRNRAP. V lost 4 bases to trimming and J lost 5 bases; unmatched junction nucleotides: 6. The length of the CDR3 is 16 residues. CDR3 sequence reads: CASGWTSGRFGDTQYF. The CDR3 DNA sequence: TGTGCTAGTGGTTGGACTAGCGGGAGATTCGGAGATACGCAGTATTTT.

The chain combines TRBV2 with TRBJ2-1, with TRBD1 identical over 9 bases. The CDR3 contains 17 residues. Losses at the gene ends were 5 bases for V and 3 bases for J; bases not matched to a gene: 11. Germline CDR1 reads SNHLY; CDR2 reads FYNNEI. The CDR3: CASSTSRTGADYNEQFF. The CDR3 DNA reads TGTGCCAGCAGTACTAGCCGGACAGGGGCCGACTACAATGAGCAGTTCTTC.

V gene TRBV7-2 combines with J gene TRBJ2-7, with 9 bases fitting TRBD1. The germline CDR1 and CDR2 sequences are SGHTA and FQGNSA. CDR3 length: 14 residues. After removal of 5 bases from V and 4 bases from J, the junction contained 6 bases not matched to a gene. CDR3 loop: CASSTGTGLYEQYF. DNA of the CDR3: TGTGCCAGCAGCACCGGGACAGGGCTGTACGAGCAGTACTTC.

The rearrangement joins TRBV5-1 to TRBJ2-5, with 12 nucleotides matching TRBD1. The J segment lost 4 bases and the V segment lost 0 bases, leaving 4 bases of the junction unmatched. The CDR3 extends over 16 amino acids. Germline CDR1 is SGHRS and CDR2 is YFSETQ. The CDR3 DNA reads as TGCGCCAGCAGCTTGGCTGGGACAGGGGGCAGAGAGACCCAGTACTTC. Translation gives CASSLAGTGGRETQYF.

This rearrangement joins TRBV23-1 to TRBJ2-1; D perhaps matches TRBD1 (6 bases). TRBV23-1 is reported as an ORF; its role is uncertain. Between the trimmed V and J ends, which lost 7 bases and 8 bases, there was a span of 21 bases. This CDR3 region has 15 residues. As DNA, the CDR3 is TGCGCCAGCACCACAGGGTCTCCATACGAGCATGAGCAGTTCTTC. Protein product: CASTTGSPYEHEQFF.

The gene calls are TRBV2 and TRBJ1-2; TRBD1 might be the D (6 bases). The CDR3 loop spans 13 amino acids. CDR1 and CDR2 from the germline V gene are SNHLY and FYNNEI. Trimming took 3 bases from V and 4 from J, leaving 9 bases between them. CDR3 loop: CASSDGTSYGYTF. The CDR3 bases are TGTGCCAGCAGTGACGGGACATCCTATGGCTACACCTTC.

The genes are TRBV29-1 and TRBJ2-7, with 8 bases matching TRBD2. The CDR3 spans 11 residues. The V segment lost 5 bases and the J segment 9 bases; nucleotides outside the gene matches: 6. Germline CDR1 reads SQVTM; CDR2 reads ANQGSEA. This CDR3 is CSVLEREMQYF. The CDR3 DNA sequence: TGCAGCGTTCTTGAGCGGGAGATGCAGTACTTC.

The chain uses TRBV4-1 and TRBJ2-1, with 13 bases lining up with TRBD2. CDR3 size: 17 residues. Trimming at V came to 5 bases and at J to 7 bases, leaving 11 bases not matched to a gene. CDR1 and CDR2 (germline): MGHRA, YSYEKL. CDR3 sequence reads: CASSSGLAGVINNEQFF. The CDR3 nucleotides are TGCGCCAGCAGCTCCGGACTAGCGGGAGTAATTAATAATGAGCAGTTCTTC.

The chain couples TRBV28 to TRBJ2-3; TRBD1 agrees at 9 bases. CDR3 length: 15 residues. Germline-derived CDR1 and CDR2 are MDHEN and SYDVKM. V shed 6 bases and J 2 bases; nucleotides not matched to a gene: 6. The CDR3 bases are TGTGCCAGCAGACCAGGGACAGGGCCCACAGATACGCAGTATTTT. It yields the protein CASRPGTGPTDTQYF.

This sequence joins TRBV5-5 and TRBJ2-2, with D possibly TRBD2 on 7 matching bases. The V gene's germline CDR1 is SGHKS and CDR2 YYEKEE (reference sequence). V dropped 3 bases and J dropped 5 bases, with 20 bases sitting between them. The CDR3 runs 17 residues. CDR3 sequence reads: CASSSHYRGALTGELFF. CDR3 nucleotides: TGTGCCAGCAGCTCCCACTATCGGGGGGCCCTAACCGGGGAGCTGTTTTTT.

CDR3 nucleotide sequence: TGCGCCAGCAGCCAAGCTTCGGGATCTCACTATGGCTACACCTTC. As protein: CASSQASGSHYGYTF. This rearrangement joins TRBV4-1 to TRBJ1-2; the D is unclear. The CDR3 is 15 amino acids. V lost 1 base, J lost 3 bases, and 12 bases lay in between. Germline values: CDR1 MGHRA, CDR2 YSYEKL.

This chain connects TRBV25-1 to TRBJ2-5, with D possibly matching TRBD2 (5 bases). Germline CDR1 and CDR2: MGHDK and SYGVNS. The CDR3 contains 12 residues. The germline V and J ends were trimmed by 4 bases and 5 bases, with 8 bases remaining between them. CDR3 bases: TGTGCCAGCAGTGGCGGGCTTGAGACCCAGTACTTC. Its translation is CASSGGLETQYF.

The CDR3 region has the DNA TGCGCCAGCAGCCAAGAAATTCACAGGGGAAGCCTCTATGGCTACACCTTC. It encodes CASSQEIHRGSLYGYTF. This rearrangement joins TRBV4-1 to TRBJ1-2; 7 bases fit TRBD1. Trimming took 0 bases from V and 4 from J; bases not matched to a gene: 11. Germline V gene data show CDR1 as MGHRA and CDR2 as YSYEKL. CDR3 length: 17 residues.

This sequence joins TRBV27 and TRBJ2-7; 7 positions match TRBD1. The J segment lost 7 bases and the V segment lost 1 base, leaving 7 bases of the junction unmatched. This CDR3 is 14 amino acids long. CDR1 is MNHEY, CDR2 SMNVEV, per germline (reference sequence). CDR3 nucleotide sequence: TGTGCCAGCAGTTTATTAGGGACAGTGGGTGAGCAGTACTTC. As protein: CASSLLGTVGEQYF.